This TCR beta chain was sequenced during a study of shared clonotypes between healthy human individuals. Study-level information: Donor ages ranged 18 to 49 years: two women, a few men. Study-level results: A small donor pool kept down the genetic and exposure-history diversity that was represented.

As to this clone: Its cognate antigen is unknown.

CD45RO-negative cells were positively selected for CCR7, leaving out terminally differentiated effector memory CD45RA+ cells. Every one of the donors was a Caucasian adult that lived in Nashville, Tennessee. The CDR3 is made up of 10 amino acids. Trimming took 8 bases from V and 4 from J, leaving 4 bases between them. Per the germline V gene, CDR1 is MDHEN and CDR2 is SYDVKM. The protocol was immunoSEQ multiplex PCR, while the TCRdb copy is restricted to in-frame clones and leaves out a portion. The sample consists of roughly 2.1 million clones, roughly 91% of them appearing once. This sequence was found in a man aged 18 to 29 in good health. Some clones in this sample may be carry-over from other donors' samples. Sequencing was done on a sample of naive CD8+ T cells from PBMCs. The chain has TRBV28 and TRBJ2-3; D unresolved. The CDR3 coding sequence is TGTGCCAGCTTGTCAGATACGCAGTATTTT. This encodes CASLSDTQYF. The full variable domain, with the rest looked up from reference TRBV28 and TRBJ2-3, is DVKVTQSSRYLVKRTGEKVFLECVQDMDHENMFWYRQDPGLGLRLIYFSYDVKMKEKGDIPEGYSVSREKKERFSLILESASTNQTSMYLCASLSDTQYFGPGTRLTVL.